This TCR beta chain was captured by sequencing in a study of OX40 agonist ivuxolimab in advanced cancers. Overall study results and limits: Within 6 weeks, CD4+ and CD8+ blood T cells expanded clonally at 0.1 to 3.0 mg/kg.

As concerns this clone: Its antigen is not identified.

Repertoires were generated with immunoSEQ multiplex PCR, while TCRdb's copy carries only in-frame clones and drops some. The sample has roughly 76,000 clones, over 75% seen once; the top ten hold about 3%. The V gene end was trimmed by 2 bases and the J gene end by 4 bases; junction bases not matched to a gene: 9. The germline gives CDR1 SGHRS, CDR2 YFSETQ. The CDR3 has 16 amino acids. The chain joins TRBV5-1 to TRBJ2-3; 8 bases are shared with TRBD2. The sequenced sample was CD4+ or CD8+ T cells sorted from blood, obtained in a trial of the OX40 agonist ivuxolimab. The TCR comes from an adult with an advanced solid tumor such as melanoma, head and neck, liver or kidney cancer. CDR3 sequence reads: CASSLTSAGVPDTQYF. DNA of the CDR3: TGCGCCAGCAGCTTAACCTCAGCGGGGGTCCCAGATACGCAGTATTTT.